These 21 T cell receptor beta chains came from one sample sequenced in a study of shared clonotypes between healthy human individuals. Here immunoSEQ multiplex PCR was the method, and the copy in TCRdb shows in-frame clones only, minus some. Of some 2,000,000 clones in the sample, over 85% are singletons; the top ten hold around 0.13%. The sequencing input was naive CD4+ T cells sorted from blood. This sample's subset: CD45RA+ positively selected. The receptors here all came from a man aged 18 to 35 in good health.

The gene calls are TRBV4-1 and TRBJ2-3; D may be TRBD2 (6 bases). Deletions cut 3 bases from V and 2 bases from J, with 18 bases between. The germline gives CDR1 MGHRA, CDR2 YSYEKL. The CDR3 is 17 residues long. Here the CDR3 reads CASSQGSSGTITDTQYF. As DNA, the CDR3 is TGCGCCAGCAGCCAGGGGAGTAGCGGAACGATCACAGATACGCAGTATTTT.

The V call is TRBV5-6, the J call TRBJ1-1, with no clear D. V lost 1 base, J lost 5 bases, and 15 bases lay in between. From germline, CDR1 is SGHDT and CDR2 YYEEEE. This CDR3 is 15 amino acids long. The DNA for the CDR3 is TGTGCCAGCAGCTTGAGTGGGAGTTGGATTACTGAAGCTTTCTTT. This sequence encodes CASSLSGSWITEAFF.

The rearrangement joins TRBV7-2 to TRBJ2-5; 9 bases map to TRBD1. Losses at the gene ends were 1 base for V and 4 bases for J; bases not matched to a gene: 13. The CDR3 totals 18 residues. Germline V gives CDR1 SGHTA, CDR2 FQGNSA. The CDR3 region has the DNA TGTGCCAGCAGCTTAGTAGGGGCCGGGACAGGGCGTCGAGAGACCCAGTACTTC. The encoded protein is CASSLVGAGTGRRETQYF.

The chain uses TRBV5-1 and TRBJ2-1; TRBD2 matches 8 bases. Germline CDR1 SGHRS, CDR2 YFSETQ. This CDR3 is built from 17 residues. Losses at the gene ends were 6 bases for V and 0 bases for J; bases not matched to a gene: 11. The CDR3 DNA is TGCGCCAGCAATCCTAGCGGGTCCATAAACTCCTACAATGAGCAGTTCTTC. It codes for CASNPSGSINSYNEQFF.

A single count supports this clone. The sample has other DNA sequences that encode this CDR3 too. This sequence joins TRBV5-1 and TRBJ2-7; D tentatively reads TRBD1 or TRBD2 (5 bases each). Germline CDR1 is SGHRS and CDR2 is YFSETQ. Trimming took 2 bases from V and 0 from J, leaving 9 bases between them. CDR3 size: 14 residues. The CDR3 loop reads CASSLGTASYEQYF. The CDR3 DNA is TGCGCCAGCAGCTTAGGGACCGCCTCCTACGAGCAGTACTTC.

This clone was detected once. This chain links TRBV10-3 with TRBJ2-5; D tentatively fits TRBD1 or TRBD2 (6 bases each). V lost 10 bases, J lost 5 bases, and 17 bases lay in between. This CDR3 region has 13 residues. Germline V gene data show CDR1 as ENHRY and CDR2 as SYGVKD. The CDR3 loop reads CATQVGGKETQYF. Here the CDR3 DNA reads TGTGCCACCCAAGTCGGGGGCAAGGAGACCCAGTACTTC.

This clone was observed once. The V and J genes are TRBV19 and TRBJ2-1; 11 bases map to TRBD2. Germline V gene sequence: CDR1 LNHDA, CDR2 SQIVND (reference sequence). J gave up 2 bases and V 3 bases, and 18 bases lay outside the gene matches. CDR3 size: 21 residues. CDR3 protein: CASSIRSSGGTTKSAYNEQFF. The CDR3 nucleotides read TGTGCCAGTAGTATCCGTTCTAGCGGGGGGACCACGAAATCCGCCTACAATGAGCAGTTCTTC.

V gene TRBV28 combines with J gene TRBJ2-7; 8 bases fit TRBD1. J gave up 6 bases and V 3 bases, and 7 bases lay outside the gene matches. This CDR3 comprises 14 residues. Germline V lookup: CDR1 MDHEN, CDR2 SYDVKM. CDR3: CASSFTGGPVEQYF. The CDR3 DNA reads as TGTGCCAGCAGTTTCACAGGGGGTCCTGTCGAGCAGTACTTC.

The J gene is TRBJ1-1, the V gene TRBV11-2; weak D call: TRBD1 (5 bases). Trimming removed 2 bases from V and 0 bases from J, with 10 bases in between. Per germline, CDR1 SGHAT and CDR2 FQNNGV. The CDR3 covers 15 residues. The CDR3 DNA sequence: TGTGCCAGCAGCTTACACTCGACAGTGAACACTGAAGCTTTCTTT. It specifies CASSLHSTVNTEAFF.

The CDR3, as DNA: TGTGCCAGCAGTCAAAACCCCGACAGGGGCTATGGCTACACCTTC. Protein sequence: CASSQNPDRGYGYTF. The chain is built from TRBV6-1 and TRBJ1-2; 8 nucleotides align to TRBD1. After removal of 5 bases from V and 4 bases from J, the junction contained 9 bases not matched to a gene. CDR3 length: 15 residues. CDR1 is MNHNS and CDR2 is SASEGT in the germline V gene.

In regard to this clone: Other DNA sequences in this specimen translate into the identical CDR3. The chain recombines TRBV27 with TRBJ1-3; possibly TRBD1 for D (5 bases). From germline, CDR1 is MNHEY and CDR2 SMNVEV (reference sequence). V was shortened by 6 bases and J by 4 bases, with 13 bases between the two germline ends. CDR3 length: 14 amino acids. The CDR3, as DNA: TGTGCCAGCAGCTTGAGAGGGGCCGGAAACACCATATATTTT. Amino acid sequence: CASSLRGAGNTIYF.

This chain uses TRBV12-5 with TRBJ1-1, with unresolved D. The CDR3 sequence is 15 residues long. Trimming shortened V by 5 bases and J by 5 bases, and 18 bases separated the two germline ends. Germline V gives CDR1 LGHNT, CDR2 FRNRAP. CDR3 DNA sequence: TGTGCTAGTGGTGGTGAAAGAGGCAGGTTAACTGAAGCTTTCTTT. Protein: CASGGERGRLTEAFF.

The chain links TRBV7-2 to TRBJ1-5; D not resolved. Germline V gives CDR1 SGHTA, CDR2 FQGNSA. This CDR3 contains 14 residues. V lost 5 bases, J lost 6 bases, and 14 bases lay in between. The DNA for the CDR3 is TGTGCCAGCAGCCCTCGTTTTGGAGGTCAGCCCCAGCATTTT. Protein product: CASSPRFGGQPQHF.

V and J are TRBV7-9 and TRBJ2-2; TRBD1 agrees at 10 bases. The CDR3 is 17 residues long. Germline CDR1 and CDR2: SEHNR and FQNEAQ (reference sequence). With 5 bases clipped from V and 0 bases from J, the junction kept 6 bases outside the gene matches. CDR3 nucleotides: TGTGCCAGCAGCAAGGGACAGGGGACGACGAACACCGGGGAGCTGTTTTTT. Amino acids: CASSKGQGTTNTGELFF.

This clone has a single count. The rearrangement joins TRBV28 to TRBJ2-2; tentatively, D is TRBD2 (6 bases). Germline-derived CDR1 and CDR2 are MDHEN and SYDVKM. V gave up 6 bases and J gave up 6 bases, with 11 bases separating them. This CDR3 comprises 13 residues. The CDR3 DNA is TGTGCCAGCAGCCTGGGAGGTTCCGGGGAGCTGTTTTTT. Translating gives CASSLGGSGELFF. The full variable domain, in which reference TRBV28 and TRBJ2-2 provide the parts outside the CDR3, is DVKVTQSSRYLVKRTGEKVFLECVQDMDHENMFWYRQDPGLGLRLIYFSYDVKMKEKGDIPEGYSVSREKKERFSLILESASTNQTSMYLCASSLGGSGELFFGEGSRLTVL.

As concerns this clone: At the DNA level, this CDR3 is encoded by other sequences in the same sample as well. The CDR3: CASSLDGTYEQYF. The CDR3 DNA reads as TGTGCCAGCAGCTTAGACGGCACCTACGAGCAGTACTTC. The chain couples TRBV7-9 to TRBJ2-7; D gene unclear. The CDR3 spans 13 residues. Germline CDR1 and CDR2: SEHNR and FQNEAQ (reference sequence). V lost 1 base to trimming and J lost 2 bases, with 6 bases between them.

V is TRBV15 and J is TRBJ1-2; a weak D match, TRBD1 (5 bases). V lost 5 bases, J lost 5 bases, and 15 bases lay in between. The germline gives CDR1 LNHNV, CDR2 YYDKDF (reference sequence). The CDR3 length is 14 residues. Here the CDR3 DNA reads TGTGCCACCAGCGCCACCAGGGTCGGATATGGCTACACCTTC. This gives the protein CATSATRVGYGYTF.

The chain joins TRBV10-3 to TRBJ1-1; D perhaps matches TRBD1 (5 bases). The CDR3 consists of 14 residues. CDR1 and CDR2 from the germline V gene are ENHRY and SYGVKD. V was pared by 6 bases and J by 10 bases, with 21 bases between. CDR3 DNA: TGTGCCATCAGAGAACTAAAGACAGACCCTAGAGCTTTCTTT. Translating gives CAIRELKTDPRAFF.

V gene TRBV30 combines with J gene TRBJ2-4; D is ambiguous. In germline, CDR1 is GTSNPN, CDR2 SVGIG (reference sequence). The CDR3 sequence is 14 residues long. Trimming removed 2 bases from V and 0 bases from J, with 8 bases in between. The CDR3 is CAWSFRVAKNIQYF. As DNA, the CDR3 is TGTGCCTGGAGTTTTAGAGTAGCCAAAAACATTCAGTACTTC. The entire variable domain, with the rest obtained from reference TRBV30 and TRBJ2-4, is as follows: SQTIHQWPATLVQPVGSPLSLECTVEGTSNPNLYWYRQAAGRGLQLLFYSVGIGQISSEVPQNLSASRPQDRQFILSSKKLLLSDSGFYLCAWSFRVAKNIQYFGAGTRLSVL.

V is TRBV30 and J is TRBJ2-7, with TRBD2 identical over 9 bases. V trimming: 7 bases; J trimming: 7 bases; junction bases outside the gene matches: 11. Germline-derived CDR1 and CDR2 are GTSNPN and SVGIG (reference sequence). The CDR3 totals 13 residues. For the CDR3, the DNA is TGTGCCTTTAGCGGGGGCCCGCATAGGGAGCAGTACTTC. Translation: CAFSGGPHREQYF.

The CDR3 reads CASSLQGVEETQYF. The CDR3 bases are TGTGCCAGCAGCTTACAGGGGGTAGAAGAGACCCAGTACTTC. The rearrangement uses TRBV11-1 and TRBJ2-5, with 7 bases lining up with TRBD1. Germline V gene sequence: CDR1 SGHAT, CDR2 FQDESV (reference sequence). V was clipped by 2 bases and J by 3 bases; unmatched bases: 3. The CDR3 covers 14 residues.